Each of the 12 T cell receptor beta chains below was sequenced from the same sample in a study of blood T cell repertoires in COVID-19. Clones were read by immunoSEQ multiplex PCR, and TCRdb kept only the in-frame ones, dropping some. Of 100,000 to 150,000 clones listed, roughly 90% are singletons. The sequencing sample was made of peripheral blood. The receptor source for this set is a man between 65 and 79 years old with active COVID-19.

CDR3 nucleotides: TGTGCCAGCAGTGTCCCAGGTACAGTGAACACTGAAGCTTTCTTT. This encodes CASSVPGTVNTEAFF. The chain uses TRBV2 and TRBJ1-1, with D uncertain. Deletions cut 4 bases from V and 0 bases from J, with 12 bases between. The CDR3 extends over 15 amino acids. From germline, CDR1 is SNHLY and CDR2 FYNNEI.

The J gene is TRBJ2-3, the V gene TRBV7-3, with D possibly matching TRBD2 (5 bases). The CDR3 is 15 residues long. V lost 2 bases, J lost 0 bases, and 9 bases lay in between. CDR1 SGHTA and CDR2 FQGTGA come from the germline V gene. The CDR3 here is CASSLGGFSTDTQYF. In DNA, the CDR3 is TGTGCCAGCAGCTTAGGAGGCTTCAGCACAGATACGCAGTATTTT.

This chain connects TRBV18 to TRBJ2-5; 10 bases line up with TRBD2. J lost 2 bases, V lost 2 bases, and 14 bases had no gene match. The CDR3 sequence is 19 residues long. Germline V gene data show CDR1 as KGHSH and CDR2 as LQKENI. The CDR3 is CASSPSPPQLAGIQETQYF. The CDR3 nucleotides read TGTGCCAGCTCACCATCGCCCCCACAACTAGCGGGGATTCAAGAGACCCAGTACTTC. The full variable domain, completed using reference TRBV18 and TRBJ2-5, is NAGVMQNPRHLVRRRGQEARLRCSPMKGHSHVYWYRQLPEEGLKFMVYLQKENIIDESGMPKERFSAEFPKEGPSILRIQQVVRGDSAAYFCASSPSPPQLAGIQETQYFGPGTRLLVL.

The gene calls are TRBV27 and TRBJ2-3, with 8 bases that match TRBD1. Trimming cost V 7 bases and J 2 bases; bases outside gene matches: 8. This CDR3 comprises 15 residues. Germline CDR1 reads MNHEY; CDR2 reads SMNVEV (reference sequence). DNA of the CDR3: TGTGCCAGCACCTCGGACAGGGAGGCCACAGATACGCAGTATTTT. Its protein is CASTSDREATDTQYF.

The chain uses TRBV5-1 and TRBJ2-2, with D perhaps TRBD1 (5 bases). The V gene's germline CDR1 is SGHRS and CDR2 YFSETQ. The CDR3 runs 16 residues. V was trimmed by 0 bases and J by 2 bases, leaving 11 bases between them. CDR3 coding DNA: TGCGCCAGCAGCTTGGTTTCAGGGTTCAACACCGGGGAGCTGTTTTTT. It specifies CASSLVSGFNTGELFF. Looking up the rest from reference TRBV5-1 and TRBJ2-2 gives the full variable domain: KAGVTQTPRYLIKTRGQQVTLSCSPISGHRSVSWYQQTPGQGLQFLFEYFSETQRNKGNFPGRFSGRQFSNSRSEMNVSTLELGDSALYLCASSLVSGFNTGELFFGEGSRLTVL.

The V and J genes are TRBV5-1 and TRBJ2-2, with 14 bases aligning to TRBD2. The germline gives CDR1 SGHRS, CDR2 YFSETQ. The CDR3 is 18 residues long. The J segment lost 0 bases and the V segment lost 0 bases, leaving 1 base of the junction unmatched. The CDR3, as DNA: TGCGCCAGCAGCTTGGGACTAGCGGGAGGGCCGAACACCGGGGAGCTGTTTTTT. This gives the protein CASSLGLAGGPNTGELFF.

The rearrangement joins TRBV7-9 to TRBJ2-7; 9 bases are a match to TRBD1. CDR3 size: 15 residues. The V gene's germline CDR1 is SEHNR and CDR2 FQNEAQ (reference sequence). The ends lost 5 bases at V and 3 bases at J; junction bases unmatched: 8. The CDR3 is CASSPRDREVYEQYF. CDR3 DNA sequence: TGTGCCAGCAGCCCCCGGGACAGGGAGGTCTACGAGCAGTACTTC. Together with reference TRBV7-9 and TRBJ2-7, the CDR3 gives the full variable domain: DTGVSQNPRHKITKRGQNVTFRCDPISEHNRLYWYRQTLGQGPEFLTYFQNEAQLEKSRLLSDRFSAERPKGSFSTLEIQRTEQGDSAMYLCASSPRDREVYEQYFGPGTRLTVT.

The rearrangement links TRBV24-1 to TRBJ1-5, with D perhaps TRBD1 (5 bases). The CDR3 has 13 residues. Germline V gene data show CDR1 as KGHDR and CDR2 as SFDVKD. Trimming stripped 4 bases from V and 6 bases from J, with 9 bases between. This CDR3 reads CATSDRVGQPQHF. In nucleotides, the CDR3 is TGTGCCACCAGTGACAGGGTCGGTCAGCCCCAGCATTTT.

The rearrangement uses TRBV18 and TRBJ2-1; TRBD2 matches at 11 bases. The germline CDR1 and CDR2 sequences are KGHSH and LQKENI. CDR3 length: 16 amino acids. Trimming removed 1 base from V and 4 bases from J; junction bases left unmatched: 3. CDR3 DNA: TGTGCCAGCTCACCACGTCTAGCGGGGGGTTACAATGAGCAGTTCTTC. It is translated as CASSPRLAGGYNEQFF.

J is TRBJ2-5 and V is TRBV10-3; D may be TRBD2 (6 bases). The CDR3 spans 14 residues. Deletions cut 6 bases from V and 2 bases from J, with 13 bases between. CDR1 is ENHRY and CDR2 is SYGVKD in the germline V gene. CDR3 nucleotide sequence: TGTGCCATCAGCCCGGGACTGAATCAAGAGACCCAGTACTTC. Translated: CAISPGLNQETQYF.

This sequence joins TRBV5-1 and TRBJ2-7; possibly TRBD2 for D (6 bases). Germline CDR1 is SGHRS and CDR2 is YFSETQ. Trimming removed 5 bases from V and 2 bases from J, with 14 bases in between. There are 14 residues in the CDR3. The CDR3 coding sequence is TGCGCCAGCAGGCCCGGGACTTTCACCTACGAGCAGTACTTC. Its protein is CASRPGTFTYEQYF.

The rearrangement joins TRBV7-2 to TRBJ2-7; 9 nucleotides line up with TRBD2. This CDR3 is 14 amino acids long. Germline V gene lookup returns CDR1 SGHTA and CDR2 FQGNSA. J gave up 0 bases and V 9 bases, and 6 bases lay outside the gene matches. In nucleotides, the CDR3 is TGTGCCAGTAAACTAGCGGGCTCCTCCTACGAGCAGTACTTC. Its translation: CASKLAGSSYEQYF.